This is a list of T cell receptor beta chains from one sample in a study of OX40 agonist ivuxolimab in advanced cancers. Using immunoSEQ multiplex PCR, the repertoire was profiled, and TCRdb retains in-frame clones only, with some absent. The table shows about 66,000 clones, with 86% occurring only once. The starting material was CD4+ or CD8+ T cells sorted from blood, obtained in a trial of the OX40 agonist ivuxolimab. The source of these receptors is an adult with an advanced solid tumor such as melanoma, head and neck, liver or kidney cancer. Each CDR3 is given with its conserved first and last residue. The D gene is left open where the match is weak. Where a row states a size, it is once, few, many or the class of an expanded clone; other rows omit it.

>-|TRBV21-1|-|TRBJ2-1
CASSKPPWHSPNYNEQFF
TGTGCCAGCAGCAAACCCCCCTGGCACAGCCCAAACTACAATGAGCAGTTCTTC
>-|TRBV29-1|-|TRBJ2-5
CSVDRLETQYF
TGCAGCGTTGACAGGTTAGAGACCCAGTACTTC
>TRBD2|TRBV4-1|-|TRBJ2-3
CASSQSERGDTDTQYF
TGCGCCAGCAGCCAGTCTGAGCGGGGAGACACAGATACGCAGTATTTT
>-|TRBV11-2|-|TRBJ1-1
CASSPGTPTAAFF
TGTGCCAGCAGCCCAGGAACCCCGACAGCAGCTTTCTTT
>TRBD2|TRBV7-2|-|TRBJ2-7
CASSKPRGGRYEQYF
TGTGCCAGCAGCAAACCCCGGGGGGGAAGATACGAGCAGTACTTC
>-|TRBV6-5|-|TRBJ1-1
CASSYPGRVTEAFF
TGTGCCAGCAGTTACCCGGGCAGGGTGACTGAAGCTTTCTTT
>TRBD2|TRBV5-1|-|TRBJ2-5
CASSVTSGSRTETQYF
TGCGCCAGCAGCGTTACTAGCGGGAGTCGAACTGAGACCCAGTACTTC
>-|TRBV19|-|TRBJ1-1
CASSSGRRNTEAFF
TGTGCCAGTTCTTCAGGACGCCGGAACACTGAAGCTTTCTTT
>-|TRBV5-6|-|TRBJ2-7
CASSPPRIPSYEQYF
TGTGCCAGCAGCCCTCCCAGGATACCTTCCTACGAGCAGTACTTC
>TRBD1|TRBV5-1|-|TRBJ2-2
CASSLVQGAGGELFF
TGCGCCAGCAGCTTGGTACAGGGGGCTGGCGGGGAGCTGTTTTTT
>-|TRBV5-5|-|TRBJ2-5
CASSLDGGYRTQYF
TGTGCCAGCAGCTTGGATGGGGGATACCGGACCCAGTACTTC
>-|TRBV5-1|-|TRBJ1-6
CASSPQGGDRPLHF
TGCGCCAGCAGCCCCCAAGGCGGGGATCGGCCCCTCCACTTT
>TRBD1|TRBV18|-|TRBJ1-1
CASSSTGGSTEAFF
TGTGCCAGCTCATCGACAGGGGGAAGCACTGAAGCTTTCTTT
>-|TRBV28|-|TRBJ1-4
CASSLQPSGWEKLFF
TGTGCCAGCAGTTTACAACCCAGTGGTTGGGAAAAACTGTTTTTT
>-|TRBV5-1|-|TRBJ2-2
CASSFSVMNAGELFF
TGCGCCAGCAGCTTTTCAGTTATGAACGCCGGGGAGCTGTTTTTT
>-|TRBV14|-|TRBJ1-6
CASSVGEGANNSPLHF
TGTGCCAGCAGCGTCGGTGAAGGGGCAAATAATTCACCCCTCCACTTT
>TRBD1|TRBV7-2|-|TRBJ2-2
CASSLSTGGTTGELFF
TGTGCCAGCAGCTTAAGCACAGGGGGGACCACCGGGGAGCTGTTTTTT
>-|TRBV2|-|TRBJ2-3
CASSEGRVSTDTQYF
TGTGCCAGCAGTGAAGGCAGGGTGAGCACAGATACGCAGTATTTT
>-|TRBV6-6|-|TRBJ2-7
CASSPSGREQYF
TGTGCCAGCAGCCCCTCCGGGAGAGAGCAGTACTTC
>-|TRBV5-6|-|TRBJ2-1
CASSFGDAGPYNEQFF
TGTGCCAGCAGCTTTGGGGACGCAGGACCGTACAATGAGCAGTTCTTC
>TRBD1|TRBV7-7|-|TRBJ2-6
CASSPNRGGANVLTF
TGTGCTAGCAGCCCCAACAGGGGGGGGGCCAACGTCCTGACTTTC
>TRBD1|TRBV6-1|once|TRBJ1-1
CASRPGQYTEAFF
TGTGCCAGCAGGCCGGGACAGTACACTGAAGCTTTCTTT
>-|TRBV5-1|-|TRBJ1-2
CASSPGTANYGYTF
TGCGCCAGCAGCCCGGGGACGGCGAACTATGGCTACACCTTC
>TRBD1|TRBV11-1|-|TRBJ1-6
CASSPSFRGSSYNSPLHF
TGTGCCAGCAGCCCATCCTTCAGGGGGAGCTCCTATAATTCACCCCTCCACTTT
>TRBD1|TRBV11-2|-|TRBJ1-6
CASTPRSGGGSPLHF
TGTGCCAGCACCCCCCGGTCAGGGGGGGGTTCACCCCTCCACTTT
>TRBD2|TRBV7-8|-|TRBJ2-1
CASSGSGLAGGPWRNEQFF
TGTGCCAGCAGCGGATCGGGACTAGCGGGGGGGCCCTGGAGGAATGAGCAGTTCTTC
>TRBD1|TRBV19|-|TRBJ2-2
CASSDRRTVAGELFF
TGTGCCAGCTCGGACAGGAGGACGGTAGCCGGGGAGCTGTTTTTT
>-|TRBV7-9|-|TRBJ1-5
CASSTSTGTAFYQPQHF
-
>-|TRBV11-3|-|TRBJ2-7
CASSLKMEQYF
TGTGCCAGCAGCTTAAAGATGGAGCAGTACTTC
>-|TRBV7-2|-|TRBJ1-6
CASSLSSGSYNSPLHF
TGTGCCAGCAGCTTGAGCTCGGGCTCCTATAATTCACCCCTCCACTTT
>-|TRBV5-5|-|TRBJ2-6
CASSFLQGAGANVLTF
TGTGCCAGCAGCTTCCTACAGGGCGCTGGGGCCAACGTCCTGACTTTC
>TRBD1|TRBV20-1|-|TRBJ2-7
CSAATGERQYF
TGCAGTGCTGCTACAGGGGAGAGGCAGTACTTC
>-|TRBV7-2|-|TRBJ2-5
CASSKTSIGAETQYF
TGTGCCAGCAGCAAAACGTCGATCGGAGCAGAGACCCAGTACTTC
>-|TRBV5-4|-|TRBJ1-1
CASSLPSGGNTEAFF
TGTGCCAGCAGCTTACCCTCCGGGGGAAACACTGAAGCTTTCTTT
>-|TRBV6-5|-|TRBJ1-6
CASSYLTDTGLHF
TGTGCCAGCAGTTACTTAACCGACACGGGCCTCCACTTT
>-|TRBV5-1|-|TRBJ1-3
CASTPDGSSGNTIYF
TGCGCCAGTACCCCAGACGGAAGCTCTGGAAACACCATATATTTT
>-|TRBV18|once|TRBJ1-5
CASSPGRAGQPQHF
TGTGCCAGCTCTCCCGGGAGGGCGGGTCAGCCCCAGCATTTT
>-|TRBV19|once|TRBJ1-1
CASTSQGDTEAFF
TGTGCCAGTACCTCACAGGGAGACACTGAAGCTTTCTTT
>-|TRBV14|-|TRBJ1-3
CASSGQLGNTIYF
TGTGCCAGCAGCGGGCAACTCGGAAACACCATATATTTT
>-|TRBV7-3|-|TRBJ2-5
CASSNSGGETQYF
TGTGCCAGCAGCAACTCCGGGGGAGAGACCCAGTACTTC
>-|TRBV6-1|-|TRBJ2-3
CASSEAWRTYSTDTQYF
TGTGCCAGCAGTGAAGCATGGCGAACCTATAGCACAGATACGCAGTATTTT
>TRBD1|TRBV2|-|TRBJ2-7
CASSVGGRGYEQYF
TGTGCCAGCAGTGTAGGTGGCAGGGGGTACGAGCAGTACTTC
>-|TRBV7-2|-|TRBJ1-1
CASATGFTEAFF
TGTGCCAGCGCGACCGGTTTTACTGAAGCTTTCTTT
>-|TRBV9|-|TRBJ1-2
CASSVTYRVTGGYTF
TGTGCCAGCAGCGTAACCTACAGGGTTACGGGTGGCTACACCTTC
>-|TRBV9|-|TRBJ2-2
CASSPRTTGELFF
TGTGCCAGCAGCCCCCGGACGACCGGGGAGCTGTTTTTT
>-|TRBV7-2|-|TRBJ2-2
CASSFYRQQGTGELFF
TGTGCCAGCAGCTTCTACAGGCAACAGGGAACCGGGGAGCTGTTTTTT
>-|TRBV4-3|-|TRBJ1-1
CASSQERRAFF
TGCGCCAGCAGCCAAGAAAGACGGGCTTTCTTT
>-|TRBV7-3|-|TRBJ1-1
CASSLTVDSEAFF
TGTGCCAGCAGCTTAACAGTGGACAGTGAAGCTTTCTTT
>-|TRBV29-1|-|TRBJ2-7
CSGMEGSYEQYF
TGCAGCGGAATGGAGGGATCCTACGAGCAGTACTTC
>TRBD1|TRBV19|-|TRBJ1-1
CASSFTTGTTEAFF
TGTGCCAGTAGTTTCACGACAGGGACCACTGAAGCTTTCTTT
>-|TRBV4-1|-|TRBJ1-2
CASSVRDSLGGYTF
TGCGCCAGCAGCGTCCGGGACTCCCTCGGTGGCTACACCTTC
>-|TRBV4-3|-|TRBJ1-1
CASSQDDRVNTEAFF
TGCGCCAGCAGCCAAGATGATAGGGTTAATACTGAAGCTTTCTTT
>-|TRBV6-5|-|TRBJ2-7
CASSYESRGSGEQYF
TGTGCCAGCAGTTACGAATCGCGGGGTTCGGGGGAGCAGTACTTC
>TRBD1|TRBV18|few|TRBJ1-5
CASSLDRAGGNQPQHF
TGTGCCAGCTCATTAGACAGGGCGGGTGGCAATCAGCCCCAGCATTTT
>-|TRBV18|-|TRBJ2-3
CASSPGQSTDTQYF
TGTGCCAGCTCCCCGGGACAATCCACAGATACGCAGTATTTT
>-|TRBV6-5|-|TRBJ1-2
CASSYADSDGYTF
TGTGCCAGCAGTTACGCGGACAGTGATGGCTACACCTTC
>-|TRBV19|-|TRBJ2-2
CASSIADTGELFF
TGTGCCAGTAGTATAGCTGACACCGGGGAGCTGTTTTTT
>-|TRBV7-9|-|TRBJ2-7
CASSGLGTGTGTYEQYF
TGTGCCAGCAGCGGACTTGGAACCGGGACGGGGACCTACGAGCAGTACTTC
>-|TRBV7-3|-|TRBJ1-1
CASSLGMNTEAFF
TGTGCCAGCAGCCTGGGAATGAACACTGAAGCTTTCTTT